This T cell receptor beta chain was identified during a study of cytomegalovirus exposure and HLA in healthy donors. Study-wide points: A later analysis, which compared TCR beta chains of equal frequency, found the HLA-associated ones more clonally expanded. It was reported in a later analysis that an Asian-associated ancestry cluster showed fewer N-insertions than the approximately 670-donor mean. Segments of the TCR beta V type were, in most cases, productive about 87% or about 30% of the time in an earlier analysis.

Germline V CDR1 and CDR2: SGHAT, FQNNGV. J lost 12 bases, V lost 4 bases, and 5 bases had no gene match. This CDR3 contains 11 residues. Vbeta (60) and Jbeta (13) primers were used in the PCR. Libraries were prepared by immunoSEQ multiplex PCR; TCRdb keeps only in-frame clonotypes and omits some of them. The table lists under 150,000 clones, around 78% of them singletons. As for this clone: As yet, its antigen is unknown.

V and J are TRBV11-2 and TRBJ1-2, with TRBD1 matching 7 bases. The sample taken for sequencing was PBMCs. This clonotype originated in a middle-aged woman in good health and CMV-seronegative. The chain's CDR3 is CASSSTGVNTF. In nucleotides, the CDR3 is TGTGCCAGCAGCTCCACAGGGGTAAACACCTTC.